This TCR beta chain originates from a study of chemoradiotherapy in HPV16-positive cancers. Whole-study findings and limits: HPV-specific T cells were functionally defined from only a couple of HPV16-positive patients. Non-HPV-specific T cells did not expand in tumors during treatment, whereas candidate HPV-specific clones and E7-related motifs did.

Over chemoradiotherapy, repertoires were sampled more than once. Only in-frame clones appear in the TCRdb table, and some are missing; sequencing was by immunoSEQ multiplex PCR. The profile shows about 21,000 clones, approximately 84% of them singletons. The germline CDR1 and CDR2 sequences are SQVTM and ANQGSEA. V lost 8 bases and J lost 4, with 14 bases in between. There are 12 residues in the CDR3. In this sample, this clone turned up a few times. What it binds is not known. Source: blood, taken from a patient who underwent chemoradiotherapy. This rearrangement joins TRBV29-1 to TRBJ1-1; perhaps TRBD1 as D (5 bases). The clonotype originates from a human donor with HPV-associated anogenital cancer. The CDR3 DNA reads as TGCAGCTTTGGGACGGTGACCACTGAAGCTTTCTTT. Amino acids: CSFGTVTTEAFF.